The rows below give T cell receptor beta chains drawn from one sample of a study of shared clonotypes between healthy human individuals. Using immunoSEQ multiplex PCR, the repertoire was profiled, and TCRdb retains in-frame clones only, with some absent. The repertoire holds about a million clones, roughly 80% seen once, with less than 1.5% in the top ten. The sequencing input was memory CD4+ T cells sorted from blood. These TCRs come from a man between 18 and 35 years old in good health. Both conserved end residues are part of each CDR3. A D gene is named only where the DNA matches it firmly. For some rows the clone size is stated as once, few or many, or as a class when expanded; others skip it.

TRBJ1-5	.	13	TRBV2	.	TGTGCCAGCACTCAGGAGGGCAATCAGCCCCAGCATTTT	CASTQEGNQPQHF
TRBJ2-1	.	14	TRBV7-9	TRBD2	TGTGCCAGCAGTCTTACGGGGGGATACAATGAGCAGTTCTTC	CASSLTGGYNEQFF
TRBJ1-5	.	14	TRBV5-1	.	TGCGCCAGCAGCTTGGGTCCAGGGGAACAGCCCCAGCATTTT	CASSLGPGEQPQHF
TRBJ1-5	.	14	TRBV6-1	.	TGTGCCAGCAGTGAAAGGGTTGGCAATCAGCCCCAGCATTTT	CASSERVGNQPQHF
TRBJ2-7	many	10	TRBV20-1	.	TGCAGTGCTATGGCCACCGAGCAGTACTTC	CSAMATEQYF
TRBJ2-1	.	15	TRBV6-1	TRBD1	TGTGCCAGCAGTGAAGTACAGGGGAAAAACAATGAGCAGTTCTTC	CASSEVQGKNNEQFF
TRBJ2-2	.	16	TRBV27	TRBD2	TGTGCCAGCAGACCTCGCTGGGGGGGGAACACCGGGGAGCTGTTTTTT	CASRPRWGGNTGELFF
TRBJ2-7	.	14	TRBV6-1	.	TGTGCCAGCAGTGTAGGGACCCTCGGCTACGAGCAGTACTTC	CASSVGTLGYEQYF
TRBJ1-4	few	14	TRBV9	.	TGTGCCAGCAGCGACCCGAGAGCTAATGAAAAACTGTTTTTT	CASSDPRANEKLFF
TRBJ2-7	few	14	TRBV4-1	TRBD1	TGCGCCAGCAGCCAGCTAGGACAGGCCTACGAGCAGTACTTC	CASSQLGQAYEQYF
TRBJ1-1	.	14	TRBV7-9	.	TGTGCCAGCAAGTATCAGGGAACGGACACTGAAGCTTTCTTT	CASKYQGTDTEAFF
TRBJ2-7	.	14	TRBV19	.	TGTGCCAGTAGTATTAGGGGCGCCACGAACGAGCAGTACTTC	CASSIRGATNEQYF
TRBJ2-7	.	11	TRBV28	.	TGTGCCAGCAGTTCCGGACCTAGGCAGTACTTC	CASSSGPRQYF
TRBJ2-5	.	14	TRBV10-1	.	TGCGCCAGCAGTGAGTCGGGGAGAGTGGAGACCCAGTACTTC	CASSESGRVETQYF
TRBJ2-7	few	19	TRBV27	TRBD2	TGTGCCAGCATCCTCTTACTAGCGGGAGATCGCCGAGGCTCCTACGAGCAGTACTTC	CASILLLAGDRRGSYEQYF
TRBJ1-6	few	15	TRBV5-4	TRBD1	TGCGCCAGCAGCCAAGAACCAGGGGGGATTTCACCCCTCCACTTT	CASSQEPGGISPLHF
TRBJ2-3	.	17	TRBV5-6	TRBD2	TGTGCCAGCAGCCCGGGACTAGCTCCCTACGGGGCAGATACGCAGTATTTT	CASSPGLAPYGADTQYF
TRBJ2-5	.	12	TRBV5-1	.	TGCGCCAGCAGCTCGAACCAAGAGACCCAGTACTTC	CASSSNQETQYF
TRBJ2-5	few	14	TRBV5-1	.	TGCGCCAGCAGCGAAGGGGGTAGCTTAGAGACCCAGTACTTC	CASSEGGSLETQYF
TRBJ1-6	.	13	TRBV19	.	TGTGCCAGTAGTATCCAGGGTGTAGGAACCCTCCACTTT	CASSIQGVGTLHF
TRBJ2-1	once	13	TRBV27	TRBD2	TGTGCCAGCAGTCCGTCACTAGCGGGGGGCATGTTCTTC	CASSPSLAGGMFF
TRBJ1-2	once	15	TRBV19	TRBD1	TGTGCCAGCGACTCAGGGACAGCGTCTAACTATGGCTACACCTTC	CASDSGTASNYGYTF
TRBJ1-3	.	15	TRBV4-1	TRBD1	TGCGCCAGCAGCCCGGACAGGGGGCTGGGAAACACCATATATTTT	CASSPDRGLGNTIYF
TRBJ1-1	.	13	TRBV28	.	TGTGCCAGCGCCCCGACAGCGAACACTGAAGCTTTCTTT	CASAPTANTEAFF
TRBJ2-1	few	15	TRBV7-7	TRBD2	TGTGCTAGCAGCCCGCAGAGCGGGGGATACAATGAGCAGTTCTTC	CASSPQSGGYNEQFF
TRBJ2-7	.	14	TRBV5-1	.	TGCGCCAGCTCTAACGACCGTGGATCCTACGAGCAGTACTTC	CASSNDRGSYEQYF
TRBJ1-6	few	14	TRBV2	.	TGTGCCAGCAGCCTATTTACGGTGGGATCACCCCTCCACTTT	CASSLFTVGSPLHF
TRBJ1-2	few	13	TRBV4-2	TRBD1	TGTGCCAGCAGCCAAGGACAGGGGAATGGCTACACCTTC	CASSQGQGNGYTF
TRBJ1-1	many	14	TRBV28	.	TGTGCCAGCAGTTTGCCCGGGTCAAGCACTGAAGCTTTCTTT	CASSLPGSSTEAFF
TRBJ2-7	.	16	TRBV4-1	TRBD1	TGCGCCAGCAGCCAGGCGTCCAGGACAGGGGCCTACGAGCAGTACTTC	CASSQASRTGAYEQYF
TRBJ2-7	once	14	TRBV5-6	TRBD1	TGTGCCAGCAGCCTCCGGGACAGTTCTTTAGGGCAGTACTTC	CASSLRDSSLGQYF
TRBJ1-4	.	13	TRBV7-8	.	TGTGCCAGCAGCTTAGGAGGGAATGAAAAACTGTTTTTT	CASSLGGNEKLFF
TRBJ2-1	once	14	TRBV6-6	TRBD2	TGTGCCAGCACCTTGGAGGCTAGCGGGGGCGTGGGGTTCTTC	CASTLEASGGVGFF
TRBJ2-1	.	13	TRBV5-1	.	TGCGCCAGCAGACGGAACAATAACAATGAGCAGTTCTTC	CASRRNNNNEQFF
TRBJ2-1	.	11	TRBV7-9	.	TGTGCCAGCAGCCCCGTAAATATTCAGTTCTTC	CASSPVNIQFF
TRBJ1-6	.	15	TRBV6-1	TRBD1	TGTGCCAGCAGTGAAGATACAGGGGGCTATTCACCCCTCCACTTT	CASSEDTGGYSPLHF
TRBJ2-7	.	13	TRBV11-2	TRBD2	TGTGCCAGCAGCTGGGGACTAGCGGGCGAGCAGTACTTC	CASSWGLAGEQYF
TRBJ1-2	.	15	TRBV11-2	.	TGTGCCAGCAGCTTAGATCGCCTGACTAACTATGGCTACACCTTC	CASSLDRLTNYGYTF
TRBJ1-4	.	15	TRBV19	.	TGTGCCAGTAGTATGGGGGTAGGGGCAGGTGAAAAACTGTTTTTT	CASSMGVGAGEKLFF
TRBJ1-2	.	16	TRBV27	TRBD1	TGTGCCAGCAGGAGCCGACAGGGGGCCCTCATTTGTGGCTACACCTTC	CASRSRQGALICGYTF